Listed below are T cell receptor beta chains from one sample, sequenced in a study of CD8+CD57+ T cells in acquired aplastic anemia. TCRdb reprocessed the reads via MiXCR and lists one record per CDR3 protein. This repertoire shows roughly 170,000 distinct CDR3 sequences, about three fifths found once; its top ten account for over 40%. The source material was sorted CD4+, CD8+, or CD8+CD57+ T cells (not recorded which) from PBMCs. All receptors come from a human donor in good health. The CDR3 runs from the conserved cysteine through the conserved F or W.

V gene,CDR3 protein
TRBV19,CASTIGANSGANVLTF
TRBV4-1,CASSQAERGTYEQYF
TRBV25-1,CASSDGTGDYEQYF
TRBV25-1,CASSRVIGELFF
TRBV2,CASSENDRSSYEQYF
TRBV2,CASSEASGQETQYF
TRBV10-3,CAISEGSIRSQPQHF
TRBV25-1,CASSLDGNQPQHF
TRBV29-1,CSVEDAQGIEYF
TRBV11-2,CASRAASGGADTQYF
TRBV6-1,CASSEVAAGHTIYF
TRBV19,CASSLGTGIGNQPQHF
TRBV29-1,CSVVPLFEAFF
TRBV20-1,CSAREGRGPGEKLFF
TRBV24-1,CATSETSGRTDTQYF
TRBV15,CATRGRGVPGDTIYF
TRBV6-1,CASGQVNGEQYF
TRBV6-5,CASTKGDGAYEQYF
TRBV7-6,CASSLAVAISETQYF
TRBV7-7,CASSGGGEGYTQYF
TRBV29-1,CSVEGGRTYNQPQHF
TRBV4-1,CASSQDPGQQETQYF
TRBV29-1,CSLPSTGRSYEQYF
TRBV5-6,CASSLLSGTYEQYF
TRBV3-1,CASSQDVDRVWEKLFF